The subject of this entry is one T cell receptor (beta chain). Its specificity is not known. The record originates from a study of shared clonotypes between healthy human individuals. Broader study findings: About 5% was the fraction of naive CD4 clonotypes found shared across four donors.

The protocol was immunoSEQ multiplex PCR, while the TCRdb copy is restricted to in-frame clones and leaves out a portion. The table records 950,000 to 1,300,000 clones, about 76% of them present only once. The CDR3 sequence is 14 residues long. Germline CDR1 reads SEHNR; CDR2 reads FQNEAQ (reference sequence). With 4 bases clipped from V and 2 bases from J, the junction kept 5 bases outside the gene matches. Source material: memory CD4+ T cells sorted from blood. Subset noted: CD45RA-negative fraction. The chain is built from TRBV7-9 and TRBJ2-7; 7 nucleotides line up with TRBD1. This clonotype was obtained from a man aged 18 to 29 in good health. The CDR3 sequence is CASSSQGSTYEQYF. The CDR3 DNA sequence: TGTGCCAGCAGCTCACAGGGGAGTACCTACGAGCAGTACTTC.